Below, 15 T cell receptor beta chains from the same sample are listed, as sequenced in a study of blood T cells in healthy people across ages. A second PCR of about 7 to 12 cycles used a sample-barcoded 5' primer and a J-beta primer mix. TCRdb fed the 5' RACE reads into MiXCR, producing one record per CDR3 protein. Of 500,000 to 550,000 distinct CDR3 sequences in the sample, approximately 25% were seen once. Another study also made use of these data, one on T cells of mothers and their children.

Material: blood. These receptors came from a boy aged 5 to 17 in good health.

This clonotype was found a few times. The rearrangement uses TRBV5-6 and TRBJ2-1, with unresolved D. V was trimmed by 3 bases and J by 3 bases, leaving 10 bases between them. Germline CDR1 SGHDT, CDR2 YYEEEE. This CDR3 has 14 residues. CDR3 residues: CASSSLARYNEQFF. The CDR3 DNA reads TGTGCCAGCAGCTCCCTGGCGCGCTACAATGAGCAGTTCTTC.

This clonotype was counted between two and nine times. V and J are TRBV6-2 or TRBV6-3 and TRBJ2-1; D call uncertain. CDR1 and CDR2 from the germline V gene are MNHEY and SVGEGT. The CDR3 is 14 amino acids. V shed 5 bases and J shed 0 bases, with 8 bases lying between them. The CDR3 DNA reads TGTGCCAGCAGTAACTTTAGCTCCTACAATGAGCAGTTCTTC. Translating it yields CASSNFSSYNEQFF.

This clonotype was seen many times. The chain employs TRBV3-1 and TRBJ2-5, with D possibly called TRBD1 or TRBD2 (5 bases each). The CDR3 spans 15 residues. V was shortened by 6 bases and J by 0 bases, with 14 bases between the two germline ends. Germline CDR1 LGHDT, CDR2 YNNKEL (reference sequence). CDR3 region: CASRRRRGHQETQYF. CDR3 bases: TGTGCCAGCAGACGAAGACGGGGCCACCAAGAGACCCAGTACTTC.

This chain links TRBV6-1 with TRBJ2-5; 7 bases are a match to TRBD1. The CDR3 totals 13 residues. Germline CDR1 and CDR2: MNHNS and SASEGT. V shed 7 bases, J shed 4 bases, and the junction held 6 bases outside the gene matches. The CDR3 DNA sequence: TGTGCCAGCAATCGAGGGGGCGGAGAGACCCAGTACTTC. Translation: CASNRGGGETQYF.

The chain has TRBV4-2 and TRBJ2-3; no reliable D call. The CDR3 covers 15 residues. The V gene lost 11 bases and the J gene lost 4 bases, with 22 bases spanning the gap. CDR1 is LGHNA, CDR2 YNFKEQ, per germline. The chain's CDR3 is CACTRIVGWADTQYF. The CDR3 DNA is TGTGCCTGCACCCGTATTGTAGGCTGGGCAGATACGCAGTATTTT.

This clonotype is labeled as medium-sized. The CDR3 reads CASSQELGSGANVLTF. The CDR3 DNA reads as TGCGCCAGCAGCCAAGAGCTGGGCTCTGGGGCCAACGTCCTGACTTTC. The chain carries TRBV4-3 and TRBJ2-6; D is undetermined. The CDR3 extends over 16 amino acids. Germline assignment: CDR1 LGHNA and CDR2 YSLEER. Trimming stripped 0 bases from V and 0 bases from J, with 6 bases between.

This clonotype has a handful of counts. This chain joins TRBV27 and TRBJ2-5; no reliable D call. Judging by the DNA end, TRBJ2-7 fits better; the J call may be wrong. Looked up from germline, CDR1 is MNHEY and CDR2 is SMNVEV (reference sequence). The CDR3 loop spans 14 amino acids. The DNA for the CDR3 is TGTGCCAGCAGGAAGGATTCGGCTGTCCACGAGCAGTACTTC. It codes for CASRKDSAVHEQYF.

The V call is TRBV7-2, the J call TRBJ1-2, with D perhaps TRBD1 (6 bases). V dropped 5 bases and J dropped 2 bases, with 12 bases sitting between them. This CDR3 comprises 14 residues. Germline CDR1 is SGHTA and CDR2 is FQGNSA. CDR3 amino acids: CASSPETGNYGYTF. In DNA form, the CDR3 reads TGTGCCAGCAGCCCAGAGACAGGAAACTATGGCTACACCTTC.

Here the CDR3 DNA reads TGTGCCAGCAGCTTAGTGGGGACTAGCGGGTTCGCGACAGATACGCAGTATTTT. Translating it yields CASSLVGTSGFATDTQYF. The chain has TRBV7-2 and TRBJ2-3; TRBD2 aligns across 12 bases. V shed 1 base and J 3 bases; nucleotides not matched to a gene: 8. Germline assignment: CDR1 SGHTA and CDR2 FQGNSA. CDR3 length equals 18 residues.

V gene TRBV18 combines with J gene TRBJ2-5; TRBD2 is a possible D gene (5 bases). The CDR3 totals 14 residues. Deletions cut 0 bases from V and 5 bases from J, with 10 bases between. CDR1 is KGHSH and CDR2 is LQKENI in the germline V gene. The CDR3 sequence: CASSPPDGGETQYF. The DNA of the CDR3 is TGTGCCAGCTCACCACCGGACGGCGGGGAGACCCAGTACTTC. The full variable domain, rest sourced from reference TRBV18 and TRBJ2-5, is NAGVMQNPRHLVRRRGQEARLRCSPMKGHSHVYWYRQLPEEGLKFMVYLQKENIIDESGMPKERFSAEFPKEGPSILRIQQVVRGDSAAYFCASSPPDGGETQYFGPGTRLLVL.

This clonotype showed up just a few times. The chain links TRBV5-1 to TRBJ2-7; 7 bases fit TRBD2. Germline assignment: CDR1 SGHRS and CDR2 YFSETQ. This CDR3 spans 15 amino acids. V lost 4 bases, J lost 2 bases, and 9 bases stayed unmatched. The CDR3 bases are TGCGCCAGCAGCCCGGCTGGGGCGGGAGCCTACGAGCAGTACTTC. Translated, it gives CASSPAGAGAYEQYF. Drawing the rest from reference TRBV5-1 and TRBJ2-7, the complete variable domain is KAGVTQTPRYLIKTRGQQVTLSCSPISGHRSVSWYQQTPGQGLQFLFEYFSETQRNKGNFPGRFSGRQFSNSRSEMNVSTLELGDSALYLCASSPAGAGAYEQYFGPGTRLTVT.

The chain has TRBV28 and TRBJ1-4, with a possible D match to TRBD1 (6 bases). The CDR3 is made up of 16 amino acids. With 1 base removed from V and 4 bases from J, the gap between germline ends came to 13 bases. The germline gives CDR1 MDHEN, CDR2 SYDVKM. In nucleotides, the CDR3 is TGTGCCAGCAGTTTATCAGGGCAGGGACATAATGAAAAACTGTTTTTT. It is translated as CASSLSGQGHNEKLFF.

This clonotype appeared once. The V gene is TRBV20-1, the J gene TRBJ2-3; D might be TRBD1 (8 bases). Between the trimmed V and J ends, which lost 6 bases and 9 bases, there was a span of 13 bases. Per the germline V gene, CDR1 is DFQATT and CDR2 is SNEGSKA (reference sequence). This CDR3 has 11 residues. The CDR3 bases are TGCAGTGCGCTACAGGGGGGGACGCAGTATTTT. Translation: CSALQGGTQYF.

This clonotype was seen more than once but under ten times. The chain links TRBV7-2 to TRBJ2-3, with TRBD2 identical over 9 bases. V shed 2 bases and J 0 bases; nucleotides not matched to a gene: 15. The CDR3 covers 20 residues. Germline V gene lookup returns CDR1 SGHTA and CDR2 FQGNSA. CDR3: CASSLPLAGTPKTSTDTQYF. The CDR3 bases are TGTGCCAGCAGCTTACCCCTAGCGGGGACGCCAAAAACTAGCACAGATACGCAGTATTTT.

This clonotype was picked up a small number of times. V gene TRBV7-2 combines with J gene TRBJ2-5; D assignment may be TRBD1 or TRBD2 (5 bases each). The CDR3 contains 15 residues. The V gene's germline CDR1 is SGHTA and CDR2 FQGNSA. Trimming shortened V by 4 bases and J by 7 bases, and 19 bases separated the two germline ends. Here the CDR3 DNA reads TGTGCCAGCAGCTACTCCGGGACCATCGGTGGGACCCAGTACTTC. This codes for CASSYSGTIGGTQYF.